What follows is one TCR beta chain and its context. Its antigen is currently unknown. Time point denoted: blood 4 weeks post-SBRT, at nephrectomy. The treatment is: 15 Gy SBRT to primary tumor, nephrectomy 4 weeks later. After SBRT, blood was collected at 2 and 4 weeks, plus baseline. The table came from immunoSEQ multiplex PCR; TCRdb's copy has only in-frame clones and leaves some out. The sample shows roughly 58,000 clones, roughly 80% of them seen only once. These data are taken from a study of radiation and T cells in renal cell carcinoma. General study points: In blood, top tumor clones expanded by 2 weeks, shrinking by 4.

Germline-derived CDR1 and CDR2 are GTSNPN and SVGIG (reference sequence). The V and J ends lost 7 bases and 0 bases, in that order; junction bases with no gene match: 8. The CDR3 is 15 residues long. This clonotype was obtained from a man aged 60-69 years with renal cell carcinoma. The sample consisted of blood, taken from a patient whose treatment included radiotherapy and nephrectomy. The chain joins TRBV30 to TRBJ2-1; 8 bases match TRBD1. The CDR3 spells CAYDRGSSSYNEQFF. The CDR3 DNA follows: TGTGCCTACGACAGGGGATCGAGCTCCTACAATGAGCAGTTCTTC. The variable domain in full, with the rest retrieved from reference TRBV30 and TRBJ2-1, is SQTIHQWPATLVQPVGSPLSLECTVEGTSNPNLYWYRQAAGRGLQLLFYSVGIGQISSEVPQNLSASRPQDRQFILSSKKLLLSDSGFYLCAYDRGSSSYNEQFFGPGTRLTVL.